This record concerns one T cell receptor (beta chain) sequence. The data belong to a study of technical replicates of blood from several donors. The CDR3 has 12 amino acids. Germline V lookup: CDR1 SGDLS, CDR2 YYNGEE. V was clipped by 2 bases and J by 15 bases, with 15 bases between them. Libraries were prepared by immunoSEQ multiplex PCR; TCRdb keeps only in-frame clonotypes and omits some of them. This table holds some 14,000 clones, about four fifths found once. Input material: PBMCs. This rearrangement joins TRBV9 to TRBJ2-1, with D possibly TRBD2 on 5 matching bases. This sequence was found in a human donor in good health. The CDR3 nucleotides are TGTGCCAGCAGCGTCCGGGATGAGAGCCCGTTCTTC. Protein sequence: CASSVRDESPFF.